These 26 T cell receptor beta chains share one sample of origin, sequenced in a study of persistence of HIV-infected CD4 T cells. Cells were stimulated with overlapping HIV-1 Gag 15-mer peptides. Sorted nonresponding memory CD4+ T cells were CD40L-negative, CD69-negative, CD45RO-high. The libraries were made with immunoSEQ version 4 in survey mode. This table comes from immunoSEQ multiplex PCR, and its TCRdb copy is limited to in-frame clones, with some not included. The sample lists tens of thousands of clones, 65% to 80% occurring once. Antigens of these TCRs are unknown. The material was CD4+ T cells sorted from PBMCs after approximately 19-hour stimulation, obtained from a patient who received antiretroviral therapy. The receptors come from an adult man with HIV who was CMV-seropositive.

CDR3 sequence: CASSETPGGEQFF. CDR3 sequence (DNA): TGTGCCAGCAGCGAAACTCCAGGGGGTGAGCAGTTCTTC. V usage is TRBV7-9 and J usage is TRBJ2-1; 7 positions match TRBD1. The trim removed 5 bases at V and 9 bases at J, leaving 7 bases unmatched. Germline V gene data show CDR1 as SEHNR and CDR2 as FQNEAQ (reference sequence). This CDR3 has 13 amino acids.

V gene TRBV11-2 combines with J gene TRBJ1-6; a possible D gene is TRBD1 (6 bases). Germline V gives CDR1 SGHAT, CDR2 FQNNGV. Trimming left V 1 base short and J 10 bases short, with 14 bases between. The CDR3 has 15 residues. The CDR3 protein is CASSLVGQALSPLHF. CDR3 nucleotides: TGTGCCAGCAGCTTAGTGGGACAAGCCCTATCACCCCTCCACTTT.

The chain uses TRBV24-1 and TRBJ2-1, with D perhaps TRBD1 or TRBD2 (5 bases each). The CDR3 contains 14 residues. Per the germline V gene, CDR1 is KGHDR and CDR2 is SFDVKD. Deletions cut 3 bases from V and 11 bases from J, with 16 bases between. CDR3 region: CATSDPGRELKQFF. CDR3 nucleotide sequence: TGTGCCACCAGTGATCCGGGACGGGAATTAAAGCAGTTCTTC.

CDR3 DNA: TGTGCCAGCTCACTTTCGCGACAGGTGGGAGACACCATATATTTT. Protein sequence: CASSLSRQVGDTIYF. The J gene is TRBJ1-3, the V gene TRBV18, with D possibly matching TRBD1 (6 bases). The V gene's germline CDR1 is KGHSH and CDR2 LQKENI. The CDR3 has 15 residues. V was trimmed by 4 bases and J by 8 bases, leaving 18 bases between them.

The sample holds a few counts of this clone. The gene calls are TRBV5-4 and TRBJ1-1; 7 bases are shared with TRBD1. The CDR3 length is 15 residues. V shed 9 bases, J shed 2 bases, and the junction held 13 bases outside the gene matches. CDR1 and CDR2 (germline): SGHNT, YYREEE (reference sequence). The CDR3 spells CATYRDRAANTEAFF. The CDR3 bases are TGTGCCACTTATCGAGACAGGGCAGCTAACACTGAAGCTTTCTTT.

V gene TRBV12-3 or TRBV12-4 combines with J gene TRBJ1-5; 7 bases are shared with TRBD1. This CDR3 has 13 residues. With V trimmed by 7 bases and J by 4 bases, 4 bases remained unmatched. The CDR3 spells CASTTGVNQPQHF. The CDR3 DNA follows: TGTGCCAGCACCACAGGGGTGAATCAGCCCCAGCATTTT.

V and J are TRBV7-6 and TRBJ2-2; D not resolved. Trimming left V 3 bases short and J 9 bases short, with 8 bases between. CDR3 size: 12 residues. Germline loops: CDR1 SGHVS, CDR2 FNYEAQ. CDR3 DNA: TGTGCCAGCAGCTTTCAAAAACGGGAGCTGTTTTTT. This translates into CASSFQKRELFF.

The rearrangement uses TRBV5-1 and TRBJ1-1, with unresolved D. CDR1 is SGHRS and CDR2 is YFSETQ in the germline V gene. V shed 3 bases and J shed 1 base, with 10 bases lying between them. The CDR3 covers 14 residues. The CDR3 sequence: CASSYSSTNTEAFF. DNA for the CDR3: TGCGCCAGCAGCTACTCATCTACGAACACTGAAGCTTTCTTT.

CDR3 amino acids: CASSYTGGTDEQFF. CDR3 DNA sequence: TGTGCCAGCAGCTATACAGGGGGCACAGATGAGCAGTTCTTC. The V gene is TRBV5-4, the J gene TRBJ2-1, with 9 bases identical to TRBD1. This CDR3 contains 14 residues. Germline CDR1 is SGHNT and CDR2 is YYREEE (reference sequence). V gave up 3 bases and J gave up 8 bases; unmatched junction bases: 6.

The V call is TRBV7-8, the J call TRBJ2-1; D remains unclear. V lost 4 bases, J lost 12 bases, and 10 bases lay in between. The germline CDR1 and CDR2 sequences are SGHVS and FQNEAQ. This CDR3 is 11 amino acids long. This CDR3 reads CASSSMYGQFF. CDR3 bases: TGTGCCAGCAGCTCCATGTACGGGCAGTTCTTC.

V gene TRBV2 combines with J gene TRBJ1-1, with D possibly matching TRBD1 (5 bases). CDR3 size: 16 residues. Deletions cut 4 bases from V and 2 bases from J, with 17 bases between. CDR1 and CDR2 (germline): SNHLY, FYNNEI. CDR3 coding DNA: TGTGCCAGCAGTGGCCGCCCCCCGGGGCTTAACACTGAAGCTTTCTTT. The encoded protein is CASSGRPPGLNTEAFF.

The chain's CDR3 is CASSEDSPTEAFF. The CDR3 coding sequence is TGTGCCAGCAGTGAAGACAGTCCCACTGAAGCTTTCTTT. V gene TRBV2 combines with J gene TRBJ1-1; no definite D call. Germline V gene lookup returns CDR1 SNHLY and CDR2 FYNNEI. The CDR3 sequence is 13 residues long. With 1 base removed from V and 4 bases from J, the gap between germline ends came to 7 bases.

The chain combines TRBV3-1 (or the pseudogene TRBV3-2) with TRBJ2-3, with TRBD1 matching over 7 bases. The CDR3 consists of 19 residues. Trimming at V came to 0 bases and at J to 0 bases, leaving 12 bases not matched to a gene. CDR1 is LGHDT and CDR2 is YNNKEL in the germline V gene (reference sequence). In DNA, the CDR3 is TGTGCCAGCAGCCAAGAATTCAAGGGGGCAGGGTTTAGCACAGATACGCAGTATTTT. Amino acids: CASSQEFKGAGFSTDTQYF.

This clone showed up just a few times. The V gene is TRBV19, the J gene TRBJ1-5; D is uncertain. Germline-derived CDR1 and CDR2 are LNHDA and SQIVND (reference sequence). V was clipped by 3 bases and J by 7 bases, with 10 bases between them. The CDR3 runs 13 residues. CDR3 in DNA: TGTGCCAGTAGTATGGTCGTGAAGCAGCCCCAGCATTTT. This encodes CASSMVVKQPQHF.

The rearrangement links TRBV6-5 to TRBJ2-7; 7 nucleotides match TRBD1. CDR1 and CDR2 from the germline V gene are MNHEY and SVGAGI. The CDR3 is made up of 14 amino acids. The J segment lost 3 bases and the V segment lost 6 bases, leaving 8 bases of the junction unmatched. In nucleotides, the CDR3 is TGTGCCAGCAGGCCGGGACAGTCCCGCTACGAGCAGTACTTC. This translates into CASRPGQSRYEQYF.

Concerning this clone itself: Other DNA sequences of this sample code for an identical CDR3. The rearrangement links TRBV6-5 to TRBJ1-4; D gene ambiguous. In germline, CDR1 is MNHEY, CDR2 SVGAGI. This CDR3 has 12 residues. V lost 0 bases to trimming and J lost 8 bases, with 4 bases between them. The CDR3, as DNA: TGTGCCAGCAGTTACTCAGGGGAAAAACTGTTTTTT. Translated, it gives CASSYSGEKLFF.

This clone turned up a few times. CDR3 bases: TGTGCCAGCAGTGAAGCGGGGGGGGCGAGGGGCAATCAGCCCCAGCATTTT. Its protein is CASSEAGGARGNQPQHF. The gene calls are TRBV6-1 and TRBJ1-5; TRBD1 might be the D (6 bases). Looked up from germline, CDR1 is MNHNS and CDR2 is SASEGT. The CDR3 is made up of 17 amino acids. V lost 0 bases and J 2 bases, leaving 14 bases between the germline ends.

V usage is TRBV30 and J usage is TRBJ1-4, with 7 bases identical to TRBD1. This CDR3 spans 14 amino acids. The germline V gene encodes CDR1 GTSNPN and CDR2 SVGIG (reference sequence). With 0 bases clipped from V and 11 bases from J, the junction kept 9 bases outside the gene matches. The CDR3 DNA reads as TGTGCCTGGAGTGTGGGACAGCAATCTGGGAAACTGTTTTTT. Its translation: CAWSVGQQSGKLFF.

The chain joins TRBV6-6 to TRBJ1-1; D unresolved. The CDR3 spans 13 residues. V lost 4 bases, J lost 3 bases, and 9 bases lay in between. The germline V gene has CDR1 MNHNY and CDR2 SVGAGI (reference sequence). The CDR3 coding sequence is TGTGCCAGCAGTTGGGGTAGAGACACTGAAGCTTTCTTT. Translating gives CASSWGRDTEAFF.

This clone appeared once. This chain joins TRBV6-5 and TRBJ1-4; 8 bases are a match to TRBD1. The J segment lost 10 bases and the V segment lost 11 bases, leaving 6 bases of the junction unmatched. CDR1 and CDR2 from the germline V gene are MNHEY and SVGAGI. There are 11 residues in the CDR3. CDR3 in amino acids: CAAGGRGKLFF. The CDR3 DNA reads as TGTGCCGCAGGGGGCAGGGGAAAACTGTTTTTT.

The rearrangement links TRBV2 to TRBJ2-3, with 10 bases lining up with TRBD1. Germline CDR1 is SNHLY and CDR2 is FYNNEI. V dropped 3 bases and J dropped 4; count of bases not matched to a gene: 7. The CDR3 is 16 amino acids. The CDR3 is CASSEGGTGVPDTQYF. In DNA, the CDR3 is TGTGCCAGCAGTGAGGGTGGGACAGGGGTTCCAGATACGCAGTATTTT.

CDR3 DNA sequence: TGTGCCAGCAGCTGGGGACTAGCAGGCGGGGAGCTGTTTTTT. It is translated as CASSWGLAGGELFF. The chain is built from TRBV5-4 and TRBJ2-2; 9 bases are shared with TRBD2. Germline loops: CDR1 SGHNT, CDR2 YYREEE (reference sequence). V was clipped by 3 bases and J by 7 bases; unmatched bases: 4. The CDR3 spans 14 residues.

CDR3 bases: TGTGCCAGCTCACCACCAACAGAGATAGATACGCAGTATTTT. This gives the protein CASSPPTEIDTQYF. This rearrangement joins TRBV18 to TRBJ2-3; no reliable D call. The CDR3 sequence is 14 residues long. Trimming took off 0 bases at V and 5 bases at J, with 9 bases between the two ends. CDR1 is KGHSH, CDR2 LQKENI, per germline.

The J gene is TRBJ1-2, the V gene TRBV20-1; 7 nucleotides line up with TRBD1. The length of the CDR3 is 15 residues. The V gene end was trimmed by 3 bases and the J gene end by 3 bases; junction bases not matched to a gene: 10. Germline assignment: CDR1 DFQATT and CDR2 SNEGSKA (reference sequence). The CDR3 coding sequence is TGCAGTGCTAGTTCTCAAGGGGGCGCCGACTATGGCTACACCTTC. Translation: CSASSQGGADYGYTF.

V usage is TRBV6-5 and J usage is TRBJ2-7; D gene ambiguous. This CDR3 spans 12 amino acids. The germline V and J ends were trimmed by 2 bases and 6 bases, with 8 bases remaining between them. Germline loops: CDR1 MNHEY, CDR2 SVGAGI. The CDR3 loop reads CASSYIAGEQYF. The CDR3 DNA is TGTGCCAGCAGTTACATAGCTGGCGAGCAGTACTTC.

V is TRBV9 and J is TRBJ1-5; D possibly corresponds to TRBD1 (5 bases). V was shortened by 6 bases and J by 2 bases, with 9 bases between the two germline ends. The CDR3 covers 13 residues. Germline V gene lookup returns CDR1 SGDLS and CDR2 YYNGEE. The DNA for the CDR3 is TGTGCCAGCAACCGGGACGGCAATCAGCCCCAGCATTTT. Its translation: CASNRDGNQPQHF.